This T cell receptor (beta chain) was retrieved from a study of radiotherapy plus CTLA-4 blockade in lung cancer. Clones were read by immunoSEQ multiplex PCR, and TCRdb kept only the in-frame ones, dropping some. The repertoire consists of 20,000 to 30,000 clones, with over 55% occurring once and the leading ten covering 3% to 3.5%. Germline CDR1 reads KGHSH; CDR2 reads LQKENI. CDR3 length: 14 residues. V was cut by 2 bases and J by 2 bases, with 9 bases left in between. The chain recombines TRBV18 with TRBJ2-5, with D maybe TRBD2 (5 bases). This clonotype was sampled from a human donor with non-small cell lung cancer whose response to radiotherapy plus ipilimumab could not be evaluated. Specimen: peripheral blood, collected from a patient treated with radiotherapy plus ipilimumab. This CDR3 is CASSPERLQETQYF. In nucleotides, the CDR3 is TGTGCCAGCTCACCAGAGAGACTACAAGAGACCCAGTACTTC.